The present TCR beta chain was sequenced within a study of OX40 agonist ivuxolimab in advanced cancers. Study overall: Patients were treated with ivuxolimab, an agonistic anti-OX40 (CD134) antibody. Patients received ivuxolimab, an intravenous treatment, every 2 weeks at 0.01 to 10 mg/kg. Broader study findings: Antigen specificity was not determined for the expanded peripheral T cells. Doses of 0.1 to 3.0 mg/kg were accompanied by clonal expansion of CD4+ and CD8+ blood T cells by week 6.

Comments on this clone: No antigen is known for it.

Using immunoSEQ multiplex PCR, the repertoire was profiled, and TCRdb retains in-frame clones only, with some absent. Here the sample spans roughly 15,000 clones, around 80% being singletons. Germline V gene data show CDR1 as MNHEY and CDR2 as SVGAGI. The CDR3 has 16 residues. V shed 0 bases and J shed 3 bases, with 15 bases lying between them. The J gene is TRBJ2-7, the V gene TRBV6-5; tentative D call: TRBD2 (6 bases). The specimen was CD4+ or CD8+ T cells sorted from blood, collected in a trial of the OX40 agonist ivuxolimab. The sequence came from an adult with an advanced solid tumor such as melanoma, head and neck, liver or kidney cancer. CDR3 nucleotide sequence: TGTGCCAGCAGTTACTCAGGGTCGGGAGACCTCTACGAGCAGTACTTC. It encodes CASSYSGSGDLYEQYF.